This T cell receptor beta chain was profiled in a study of shared clonotypes between healthy human individuals. Sorted-subset replicate PCR reactions were performed with 150 to 200 ng DNA, corresponding to tens of thousands of T cell genomes. Sequencing was performed with immunoSEQ multiplex PCR; in TCRdb, only in-frame clones are kept and a portion is missing. Seen here are about 580,000 clones, nearly 98% observed once, and the top ten hold 0.3%. It was CD45RO-negative cells, positively selected for CCR7, that made up naive CD8 cells, with terminally differentiated effector memory CD45RA+ cells excluded. CDR1 is PRHDT, CDR2 FYEKMQ, per germline (reference sequence). V lost 2 bases and J lost 1, with 9 bases in between. CDR3 length equals 15 residues.

V is TRBV13 and J is TRBJ2-1; the D gene is possibly TRBD2 (6 bases). Sequences were obtained from naive CD8+ T cells sorted from blood. The receptor was derived from a man aged 30 to 45 in good health. Written as DNA, the CDR3 is TGTGCCAGCAGCTTAAATGGGAGGTCCTACAATGAGCAGTTCTTC. It translates to CASSLNGRSYNEQFF.